Following are 27 T cell receptor beta chains from one sample sequenced in a study of Graves' ophthalmopathy and Graves' hyperthyroidism. The study amplified TCR beta CDR3 regions using RNA transcripts. Following a first-round RT-PCR that used HTBI primers, a second-round multiplex PCR was carried out. TCRdb processed the multiplex PCR reads anew with MiXCR; each CDR3 protein has one entry. The table records more than 550,000 distinct CDR3 sequences, over 40% of them present only once. The material sequenced was peripheral blood. Receptors originate from an adult man with Graves' ophthalmopathy.

This clonotype was recorded at least ten times. The chain couples TRBV12-3 or TRBV12-4 to TRBJ2-2, with D possibly being TRBD1 or TRBD2 (5 bases each). V was shortened by 4 bases and J by 1 base, with 13 bases between the two germline ends. The CDR3 extends over 16 amino acids. CDR3 DNA sequence: TGTGCCAGCAGTTCTTCCGGGACGGAGAACACCGGGGAGCTGTTTTTT. Its protein product is CASSSSGTENTGELFF.

The chain carries TRBV7-2 and TRBJ2-7; 7 positions match TRBD1. With 5 bases clipped from V and 1 base from J, the junction kept 11 bases outside the gene matches. CDR1 is SGHTA, CDR2 FQGNSA, per germline. There are 16 residues in the CDR3. The CDR3 DNA sequence: TGTGCCAGCAGCCCCCGCAGGACAGGCGGATCCTACGAGCAGTACTTC. This gives the protein CASSPRRTGGSYEQYF.

This clonotype was observed at least ten times. The CDR3 DNA is TGTGCCAGCAGTTACATGGGGAACACTGAAGCTTTCTTT. Its protein product is CASSYMGNTEAFF. The chain employs TRBV6-5 and TRBJ1-1; D uncertain. This CDR3 has 13 residues. Trimming pared 2 bases from V and 1 base from J, leaving 5 bases between. Per germline, CDR1 MNHEY and CDR2 SVGAGI.

V and J are TRBV2 and TRBJ2-7; TRBD2 might be the D (6 bases). The CDR3 runs 15 residues. V lost 0 bases to trimming and J lost 2 bases, with 11 bases between them. CDR1 is SNHLY, CDR2 FYNNEI, per germline. The CDR3, as DNA: TGTGCCAGCAGTGAAGCCGGGACTGTAACCTACGAGCAGTACTTC. This translates into CASSEAGTVTYEQYF. Full variable domain (rest looked up from reference TRBV2 and TRBJ2-7): EPEVTQTPSHQVTQMGQEVILRCVPISNHLYFYWYRQILGQKVEFLVSFYNNEISEKSEIFDDQFSVERPDGSNFTLKIRSTKLEDSAMYFCASSEAGTVTYEQYFGPGTRLTVT.

A remark on this clonotype: A clone one base away is much larger, so this may be a read error. The V call is TRBV6-5, the J call TRBJ2-7; tentatively, D is TRBD1 (6 bases). Germline CDR1 is MNHEY and CDR2 is SVGAGI. This CDR3 has 13 residues. In DNA form, the CDR3 reads TGTGCCAGCAGCCTGGATCAGGGGTACGAGCACTACTTC. Protein product: CASSLDQGYEHYF.

A single count supports this clonotype. The CDR3 protein is CASSKGGQPNTEAFF. The CDR3 nucleotides read TGTGCCAGCAGCAAGGGGGGACAGCCGAACACTGAAGCTTTCTTT. The chain uses TRBV2 and TRBJ1-1, with TRBD1 matching over 7 bases. Germline V lookup: CDR1 SNHLY, CDR2 FYNNEI. CDR3 length: 15 amino acids. V shed 6 bases and J 1 base; nucleotides not matched to a gene: 8.

The J gene is TRBJ1-5, the V gene TRBV6-5; a possible D gene is TRBD1 (6 bases). Germline CDR1 is MNHEY and CDR2 is SVGAGI. CDR3 length: 13 residues. V was trimmed by 10 bases and J by 5 bases, leaving 15 bases between them. DNA for the CDR3: TGTGCCATCTGGGCAGGGGAGGATCAGCCCCAGCATTTT. Its translation is CAIWAGEDQPQHF.

Ten or more counts support this clonotype. The chain recombines TRBV15 with TRBJ1-1; 7 bases line up with TRBD1. The CDR3 loop spans 14 amino acids. Trimming removed 5 bases from V and 4 bases from J; junction bases left unmatched: 7. Germline CDR1 reads LNHNV; CDR2 reads YYDKDF (reference sequence). In DNA form, the CDR3 reads TGTGCCACCAGCGAAGACAGGGCGGGCACTGAAGCTTTCTTT. It yields the protein CATSEDRAGTEAFF.

The chain is built from TRBV6-9 and TRBJ1-1; tentative D call: TRBD1 (6 bases). Germline CDR1 is MNHGY and CDR2 is SVAAGI. This CDR3 has 16 amino acids. The V gene lost 6 bases and the J gene lost 4 bases, with 21 bases spanning the gap. DNA for the CDR3: TGTGCCAGCAGGACCCCGGCCACAGGGATGGGCACTGAAGCTTTCTTT. Protein product: CASRTPATGMGTEAFF.

A remark on this clonotype: A read error may account for a junction end that differs from germline. V gene TRBV10-3 combines with J gene TRBJ2-5; D might be TRBD1 (6 bases). There are 14 residues in the CDR3. Germline V CDR1 and CDR2: ENHRY, SYGVKD. The CDR3: CAISVPGVAETQYF. The CDR3, as DNA: TGTGCCATCAGTGTCCCAGGGGTCGCGGAGACCCAATACTTC.

This clonotype occurred many times. The J gene is TRBJ1-4, the V gene TRBV15, with D possibly being TRBD1 (5 bases). The CDR3 extends over 15 amino acids. V was shortened by 1 base and J by 7 bases, with 13 bases between the two germline ends. The germline V gene has CDR1 LNHNV and CDR2 YYDKDF (reference sequence). CDR3 nucleotides: TGTGCCACCAGCAGAGCGGTGGGGGTGGGTGAAAAACTGTTTTTT. This translates into CATSRAVGVGEKLFF.

This clonotype was seen ten or more times. V gene TRBV5-1 combines with J gene TRBJ2-2; TRBD1 is a possible D gene (5 bases). Germline lookup yields CDR1 SGHRS and CDR2 YFSETQ. V lost 0 bases and J 4 bases, leaving 13 bases between the germline ends. This CDR3 is built from 16 residues. The chain's CDR3 is CASSLGTRAPTGELFF. As DNA, the CDR3 is TGCGCCAGCAGCTTGGGGACCAGGGCTCCCACCGGGGAGCTGTTTTTT.

The table lists this clonotype with many counts. The rearrangement links TRBV12-3 or TRBV12-4 to TRBJ1-4; unclear D gene. Between the trimmed V and J ends, which lost 1 base and 8 bases, there was a span of 11 bases. The CDR3 runs to 14 residues. CDR3 DNA: TGTGCCAGCAGTTTAGTCTCAGGTGGAGAAAAACTGTTTTTT. Translation: CASSLVSGGEKLFF.

The rearrangement joins TRBV7-9 to TRBJ2-7; 15 bases map to TRBD2. CDR3 length: 18 residues. The germline CDR1 and CDR2 sequences are SEHNR and FQNEAQ (reference sequence). With 0 bases clipped from V and 0 bases from J, the junction kept 3 bases outside the gene matches. DNA for the CDR3: TGTGCCAGCAGCTTAGCGGGGACTAGCGGGGGGAGCTCCTACGAGCAGTACTTC. As protein: CASSLAGTSGGSSYEQYF.

This clonotype came up many times. V is TRBV7-6 and J is TRBJ1-4; D is perhaps TRBD1 (6 bases). The CDR3 contains 16 residues. Germline assignment: CDR1 SGHVS and CDR2 FNYEAQ. V was clipped by 5 bases and J by 7 bases, with 20 bases between them. The CDR3 DNA reads as TGTGCCAGCAGCCTCAAAACAGGGTTCGGTGGTGAAAAACTGTTTTTT. Protein product: CASSLKTGFGGEKLFF.

V usage is TRBV15 and J usage is TRBJ2-7; possibly TRBD2 for D (5 bases). Germline V CDR1 and CDR2: LNHNV, YYDKDF (reference sequence). The CDR3 totals 15 residues. V was trimmed by 3 bases and J by 4 bases, leaving 16 bases between them. CDR3 nucleotide sequence: TGTGCCACCAGCAGCTACGGTAGGACGGGGTACGAGCAGTACTTC. It is translated as CATSSYGRTGYEQYF.

The chain combines TRBV15 with TRBJ2-4, with D unclear. The germline gives CDR1 LNHNV, CDR2 YYDKDF (reference sequence). This CDR3 contains 12 residues. V shed 5 bases and J shed 8 bases, with 10 bases lying between them. The CDR3 coding sequence is TGTGCCACCAGCCCCGGTGGGGACATTCAGTACTTC. Its protein product is CATSPGGDIQYF.

Comments on this clonotype: This may arise from a read error, as a much more abundant clone is one base away. The V gene is TRBV2, the J gene TRBJ2-2; 10 bases fit TRBD1. The CDR3 loop spans 14 amino acids. Germline CDR1 reads SNHLY; CDR2 reads FYNNEI. This CDR3 is CASERDRGTGELLF. The CDR3 DNA reads as TGTGCCAGCGAAAGGGACAGGGGCACCGGGGAGCTGCTTTTT.

The gene calls are TRBV4-2 and TRBJ1-1; TRBD1 might be the D (6 bases). V lost 0 bases and J lost 6, with 17 bases in between. The CDR3 has 16 amino acids. Germline lookup yields CDR1 LGHNA and CDR2 YNFKEQ. The CDR3 DNA is TGTGCCAGCAGCCAAGATGAGGGGGGGGCTTGGTCTGAAGCTTTCTTT. Residues: CASSQDEGGAWSEAFF.

The chain is built from TRBV25-1 and TRBJ2-2, with TRBD1 matching 7 bases. The CDR3 is made up of 15 amino acids. With V trimmed by 6 bases and J by 6 bases, 10 bases remained unmatched. CDR1 is MGHDK, CDR2 SYGVNS, per germline. CDR3 protein: CASSTSGGTAGELFF. In DNA form, the CDR3 reads TGTGCCAGCAGCACATCAGGGGGAACCGCCGGGGAGCTGTTTTTT.

This clonotype was observed at least ten times. This rearrangement joins TRBV5-1 to TRBJ2-7; D gene ambiguous. In germline, CDR1 is SGHRS, CDR2 YFSETQ. CDR3 size: 12 residues. V was trimmed by 5 bases and J by 6 bases, leaving 12 bases between them. In nucleotides, the CDR3 is TGCGCCAGCAGGGGAACAAGGCGCGAGCAGTACTTC. Its translation is CASRGTRREQYF.

This chain connects TRBV12-5 to TRBJ2-5; 9 bases line up with TRBD1. V trimming: 4 bases; J trimming: 1 base; junction bases outside the gene matches: 10. Germline V gene data show CDR1 as LGHNT and CDR2 as FRNRAP. The CDR3 length is 17 residues. The CDR3 spells CASGSKLWTGAQETQYF. The CDR3 DNA reads TGTGCTAGTGGTTCAAAGCTCTGGACAGGGGCCCAAGAGACCCAGTACTTC.

The gene calls are TRBV10-3 and TRBJ2-5; D is possibly TRBD1 (5 bases). The CDR3 is made up of 14 amino acids. Germline V gene data show CDR1 as ENHRY and CDR2 as SYGVKD. Trimming shortened V by 2 bases and J by 1 base, and 8 bases separated the two germline ends. CDR3 DNA: TGTGCCATCAGTGAGAAGCAGGGCCAAGAGACCCAGTACTTC. Translating gives CAISEKQGQETQYF.

This clonotype was seen a handful of times. At one boundary the junction diverges from the germline segment, which might be a read error. This chain connects TRBV6-1 to TRBJ1-3; TRBD1 matches 7 bases. CDR1 MNHNS and CDR2 SASEGT come from the germline V gene. This CDR3 spans 17 amino acids. The CDR3 spells CASSLPTTGFSGNTICF. The CDR3 nucleotides read TGTGCCAGCAGTTTACCAACGACAGGGTTCTCTGGAAACACCATATGTTTT.

This clonotype has a single count. This chain joins TRBV12-5 and TRBJ1-6; tentatively, D is TRBD1 (5 bases). The CDR3 is 15 amino acids. Per the germline V gene, CDR1 is LGHNT and CDR2 is FRNRAP. V was pared by 0 bases and J by 10 bases, with 13 bases between. CDR3 region: CASGLVLVRESPLHF. The CDR3 nucleotides are TGTGCTAGTGGTTTGGTACTTGTCAGGGAATCACCCCTCCACTTT.

This clonotype was found a few times. The chain carries TRBV20-1 and TRBJ2-6; the D gene is possibly TRBD2 (5 bases). This CDR3 region has 14 residues. Germline assignment: CDR1 DFQATT and CDR2 SNEGSKA (reference sequence). Between the trimmed V and J ends, which lost 3 bases and 0 bases, there was a span of 6 bases. The CDR3 nucleotides read TGCAGTGCTAGGAGGGCCTCTGGGGCCAACGTCCTGACTTTC. Protein product: CSARRASGANVLTF.

This sequence joins TRBV9 and TRBJ1-5, with a tentative D call TRBD1 (5 bases). There are 15 residues in the CDR3. Trimming took off 5 bases at V and 2 bases at J, with 14 bases between the two ends. CDR1 is SGDLS and CDR2 is YYNGEE in the germline V gene. CDR3 sequence: CASSATMGGNQPQHF. In DNA form, the CDR3 reads TGTGCCAGCAGTGCTACCATGGGGGGCAATCAGCCCCAGCATTTT.